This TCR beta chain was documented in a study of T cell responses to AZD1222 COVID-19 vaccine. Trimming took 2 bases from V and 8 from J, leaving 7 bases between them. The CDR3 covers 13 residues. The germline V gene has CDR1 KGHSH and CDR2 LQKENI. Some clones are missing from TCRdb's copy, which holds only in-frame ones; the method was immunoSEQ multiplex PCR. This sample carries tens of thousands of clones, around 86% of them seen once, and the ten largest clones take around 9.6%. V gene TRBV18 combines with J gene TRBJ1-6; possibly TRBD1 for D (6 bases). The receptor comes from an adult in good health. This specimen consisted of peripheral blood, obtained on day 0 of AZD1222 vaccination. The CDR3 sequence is CASSPNRDSPLHF. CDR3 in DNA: TGTGCCAGCTCACCAAACAGGGATTCACCCCTCCACTTT. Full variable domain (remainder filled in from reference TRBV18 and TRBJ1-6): NAGVMQNPRHLVRRRGQEARLRCSPMKGHSHVYWYRQLPEEGLKFMVYLQKENIIDESGMPKERFSAEFPKEGPSILRIQQVVRGDSAAYFCASSPNRDSPLHFGNGTRLTVT.